The entry below describes one T cell receptor beta chain. In the authors' workflow: Estimates of nucleated cell counts were drawn from the amplification of reference gene primers. TCRdb's copy holds only in-frame clones and misses some; the assay was immunoSEQ multiplex PCR. D and trimming were read from the DNA, whereas the V and J calls and clone size are those reported in that table. The sample lists over 150,000 clones; roughly 86% were seen once. The data belong to a study of blood T cell repertoires in COVID-19. On the study more broadly: Samples taken during acute and convalescent COVID-19 were collected in the United States, Italy and Spain. Sample material is recorded as cDNA or gDNA derived from T cells, B-cell-depleted T cells, or PBMCs.

V dropped 6 bases and J dropped 2; count of bases not matched to a gene: 7. The CDR3 totals 17 residues. Germline CDR1 reads LNHDA; CDR2 reads SQIVND (reference sequence). Specimen: peripheral blood. The receptor was derived from a man between 50 and 59 years old with active or convalescent COVID-19. This sequence joins TRBV19 and TRBJ2-2; the match to TRBD2 covers 12 bases. DNA for the CDR3: TGTGCCAGTAGAGTTCTAGCGGGAGGGCCCAACACCGGGGAGCTGTTTTTT. It is translated as CASRVLAGGPNTGELFF.